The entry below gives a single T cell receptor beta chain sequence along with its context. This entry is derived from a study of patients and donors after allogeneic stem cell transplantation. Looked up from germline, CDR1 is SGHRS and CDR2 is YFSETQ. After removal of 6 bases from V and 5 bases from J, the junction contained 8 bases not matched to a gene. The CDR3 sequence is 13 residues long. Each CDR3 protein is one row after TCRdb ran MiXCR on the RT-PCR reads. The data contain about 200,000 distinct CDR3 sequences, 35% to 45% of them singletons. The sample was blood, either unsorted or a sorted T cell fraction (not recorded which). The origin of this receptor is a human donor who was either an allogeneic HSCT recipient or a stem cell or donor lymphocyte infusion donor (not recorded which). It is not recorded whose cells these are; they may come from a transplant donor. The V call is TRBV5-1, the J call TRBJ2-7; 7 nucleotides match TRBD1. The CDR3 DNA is TGCGCCAGCATCGGTGACAGGGTCAACGAGCAGTACTTC. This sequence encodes CASIGDRVNEQYF.